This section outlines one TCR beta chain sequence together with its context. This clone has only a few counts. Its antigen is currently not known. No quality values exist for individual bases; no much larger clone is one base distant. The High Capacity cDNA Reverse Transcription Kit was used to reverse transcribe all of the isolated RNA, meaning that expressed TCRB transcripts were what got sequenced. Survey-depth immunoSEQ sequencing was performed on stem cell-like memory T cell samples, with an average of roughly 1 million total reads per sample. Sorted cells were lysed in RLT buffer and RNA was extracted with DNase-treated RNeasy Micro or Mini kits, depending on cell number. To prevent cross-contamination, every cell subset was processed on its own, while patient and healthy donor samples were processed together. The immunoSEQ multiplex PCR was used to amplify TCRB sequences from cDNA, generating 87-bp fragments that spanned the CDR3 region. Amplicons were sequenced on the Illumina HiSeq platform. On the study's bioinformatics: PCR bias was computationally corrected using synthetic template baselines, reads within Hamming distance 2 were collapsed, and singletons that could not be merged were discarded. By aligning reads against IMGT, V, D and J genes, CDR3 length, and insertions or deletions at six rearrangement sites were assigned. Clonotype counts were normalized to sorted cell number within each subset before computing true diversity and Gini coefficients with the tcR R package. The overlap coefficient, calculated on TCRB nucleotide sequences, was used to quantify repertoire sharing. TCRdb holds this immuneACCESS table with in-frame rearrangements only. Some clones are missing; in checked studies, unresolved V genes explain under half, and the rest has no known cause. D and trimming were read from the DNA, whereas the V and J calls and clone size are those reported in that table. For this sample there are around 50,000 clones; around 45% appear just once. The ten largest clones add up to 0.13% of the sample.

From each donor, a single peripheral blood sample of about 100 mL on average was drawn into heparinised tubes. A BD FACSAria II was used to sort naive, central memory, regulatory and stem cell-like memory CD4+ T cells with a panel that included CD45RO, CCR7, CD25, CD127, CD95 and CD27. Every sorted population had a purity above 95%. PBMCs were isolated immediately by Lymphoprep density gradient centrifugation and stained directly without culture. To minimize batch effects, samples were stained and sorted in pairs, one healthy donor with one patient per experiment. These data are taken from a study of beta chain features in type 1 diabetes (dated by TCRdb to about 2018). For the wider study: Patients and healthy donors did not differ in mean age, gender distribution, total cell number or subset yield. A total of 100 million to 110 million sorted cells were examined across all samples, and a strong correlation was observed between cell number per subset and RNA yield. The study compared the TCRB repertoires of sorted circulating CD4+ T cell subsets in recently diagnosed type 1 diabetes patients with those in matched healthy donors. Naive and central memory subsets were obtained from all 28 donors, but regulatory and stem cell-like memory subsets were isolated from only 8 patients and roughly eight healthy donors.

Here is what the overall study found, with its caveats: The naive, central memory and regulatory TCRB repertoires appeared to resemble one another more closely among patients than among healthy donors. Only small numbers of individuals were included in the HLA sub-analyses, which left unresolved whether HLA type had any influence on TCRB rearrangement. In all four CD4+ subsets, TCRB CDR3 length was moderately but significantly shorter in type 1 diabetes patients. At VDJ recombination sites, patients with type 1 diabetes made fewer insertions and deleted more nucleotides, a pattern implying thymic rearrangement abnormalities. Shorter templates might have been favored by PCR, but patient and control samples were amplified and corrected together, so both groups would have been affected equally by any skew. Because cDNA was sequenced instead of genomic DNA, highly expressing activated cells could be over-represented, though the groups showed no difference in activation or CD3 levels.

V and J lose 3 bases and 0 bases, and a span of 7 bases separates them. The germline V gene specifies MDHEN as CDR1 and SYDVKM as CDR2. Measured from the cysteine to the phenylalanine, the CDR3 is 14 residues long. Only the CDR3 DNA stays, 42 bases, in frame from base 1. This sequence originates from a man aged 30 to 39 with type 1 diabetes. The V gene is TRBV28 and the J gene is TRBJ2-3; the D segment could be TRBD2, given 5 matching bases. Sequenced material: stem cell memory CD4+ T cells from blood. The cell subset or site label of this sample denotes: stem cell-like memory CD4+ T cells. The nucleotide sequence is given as TGTGCCAGCAGTTTGGAGGCTAGCACAGATACGCAGTATTTT. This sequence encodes CASSLEASTDTQYF.